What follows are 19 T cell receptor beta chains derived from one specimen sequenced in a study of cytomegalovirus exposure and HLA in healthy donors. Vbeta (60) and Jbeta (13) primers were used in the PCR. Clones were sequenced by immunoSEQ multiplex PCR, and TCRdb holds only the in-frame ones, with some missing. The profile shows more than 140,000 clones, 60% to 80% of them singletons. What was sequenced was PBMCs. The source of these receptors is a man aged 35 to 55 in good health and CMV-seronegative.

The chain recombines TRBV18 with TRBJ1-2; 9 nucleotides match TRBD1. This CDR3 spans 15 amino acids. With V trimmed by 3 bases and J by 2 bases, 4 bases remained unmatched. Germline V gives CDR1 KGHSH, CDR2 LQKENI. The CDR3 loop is CASSPGQGRNYGYTF. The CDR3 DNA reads TGTGCCAGCTCACCGGGACAGGGAAGGAACTATGGCTACACCTTC.

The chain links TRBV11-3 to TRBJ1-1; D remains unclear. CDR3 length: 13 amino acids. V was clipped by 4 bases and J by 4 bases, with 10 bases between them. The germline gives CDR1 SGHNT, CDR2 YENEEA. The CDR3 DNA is TGTGCCAGCAGCTCACGGGATCGCACTGAAGCTTTCTTT. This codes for CASSSRDRTEAFF.

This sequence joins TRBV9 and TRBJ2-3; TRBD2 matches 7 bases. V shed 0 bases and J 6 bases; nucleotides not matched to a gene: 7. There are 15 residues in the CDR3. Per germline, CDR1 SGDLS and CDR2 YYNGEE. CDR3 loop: CASSVGLAGADTQYF. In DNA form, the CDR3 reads TGTGCCAGCAGCGTAGGACTAGCCGGGGCTGATACGCAGTATTTT. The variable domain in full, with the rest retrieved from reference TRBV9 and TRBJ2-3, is DSGVTQTPKHLITATGQRVTLRCSPRSGDLSVYWYQQSLDQGLQFLIQYYNGEERAKGNILERFSAQQFPDLHSELNLSSLELGDSALYFCASSVGLAGADTQYFGPGTRLTVL.

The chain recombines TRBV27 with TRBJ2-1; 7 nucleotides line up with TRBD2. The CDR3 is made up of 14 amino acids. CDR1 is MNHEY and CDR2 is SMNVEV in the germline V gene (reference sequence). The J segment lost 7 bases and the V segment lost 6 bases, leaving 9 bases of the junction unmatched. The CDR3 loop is CASRPPGLLNEQFF. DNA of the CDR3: TGTGCCAGCAGACCCCCGGGACTACTGAATGAGCAGTTCTTC.

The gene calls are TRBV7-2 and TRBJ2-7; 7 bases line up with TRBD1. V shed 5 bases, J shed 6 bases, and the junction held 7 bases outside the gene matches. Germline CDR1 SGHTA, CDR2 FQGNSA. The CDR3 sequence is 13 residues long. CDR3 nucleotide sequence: TGTGCCAGCAGCCCAACCCCAGGGGGCGAGCAGTACTTC. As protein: CASSPTPGGEQYF.

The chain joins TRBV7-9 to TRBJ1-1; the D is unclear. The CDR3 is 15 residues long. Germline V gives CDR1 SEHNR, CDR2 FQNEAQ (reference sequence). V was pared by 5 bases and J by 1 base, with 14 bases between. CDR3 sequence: CASSPYWAPNTEAFF. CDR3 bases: TGTGCCAGCAGCCCTTATTGGGCACCGAACACTGAAGCTTTCTTT.

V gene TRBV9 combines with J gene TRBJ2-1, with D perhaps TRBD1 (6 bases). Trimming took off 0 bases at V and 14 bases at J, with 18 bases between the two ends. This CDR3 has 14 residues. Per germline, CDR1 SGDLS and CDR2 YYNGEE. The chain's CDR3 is CASSVGGGVDSKFF. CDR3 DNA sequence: TGTGCCAGCAGCGTAGGAGGGGGTGTCGACTCTAAGTTCTTC.

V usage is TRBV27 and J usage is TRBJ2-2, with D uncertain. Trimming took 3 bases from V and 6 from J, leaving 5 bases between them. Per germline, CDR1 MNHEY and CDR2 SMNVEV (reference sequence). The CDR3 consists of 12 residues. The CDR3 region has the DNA TGTGCCAGCAGTTTCCTCGCCGGGGAGCTGTTTTTT. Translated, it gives CASSFLAGELFF.

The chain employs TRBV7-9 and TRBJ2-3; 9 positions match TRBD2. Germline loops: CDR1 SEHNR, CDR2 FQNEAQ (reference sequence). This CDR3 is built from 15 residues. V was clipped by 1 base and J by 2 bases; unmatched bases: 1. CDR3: CASSLVAGVTDTQYF. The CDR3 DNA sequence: TGTGCCAGCAGCTTAGTAGCGGGGGTCACAGATACGCAGTATTTT.

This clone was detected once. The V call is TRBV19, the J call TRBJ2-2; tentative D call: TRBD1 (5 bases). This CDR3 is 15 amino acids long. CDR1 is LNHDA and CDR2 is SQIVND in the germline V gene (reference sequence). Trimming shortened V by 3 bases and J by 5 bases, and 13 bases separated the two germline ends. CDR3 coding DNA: TGTGCCAGTAGTATGGGCTCGGCAGGGACCGGGGAGCTGTTTTTT. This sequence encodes CASSMGSAGTGELFF.

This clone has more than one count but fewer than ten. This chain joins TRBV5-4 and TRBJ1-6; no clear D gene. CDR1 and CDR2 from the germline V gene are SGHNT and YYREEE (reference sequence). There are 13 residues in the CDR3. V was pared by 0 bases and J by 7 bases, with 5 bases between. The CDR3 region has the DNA TGTGCCAGCAGCTTGGAACGGAATTCACCCCTCCACTTT. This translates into CASSLERNSPLHF.

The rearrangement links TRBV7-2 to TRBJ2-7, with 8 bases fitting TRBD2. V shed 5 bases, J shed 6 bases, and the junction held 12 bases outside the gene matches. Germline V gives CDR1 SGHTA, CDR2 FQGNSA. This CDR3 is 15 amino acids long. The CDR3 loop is CASSLRGGERIEQYF. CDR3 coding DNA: TGTGCCAGCAGCCTTCGGGGGGGGGAACGGATCGAGCAGTACTTC.

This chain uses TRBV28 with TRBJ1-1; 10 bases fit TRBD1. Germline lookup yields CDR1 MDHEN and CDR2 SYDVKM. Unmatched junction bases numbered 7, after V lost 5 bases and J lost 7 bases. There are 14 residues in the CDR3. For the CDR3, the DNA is TGTGCCAGCAGTCCCACGGGACAGGGGAGTGAAGCTTTCTTT. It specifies CASSPTGQGSEAFF.

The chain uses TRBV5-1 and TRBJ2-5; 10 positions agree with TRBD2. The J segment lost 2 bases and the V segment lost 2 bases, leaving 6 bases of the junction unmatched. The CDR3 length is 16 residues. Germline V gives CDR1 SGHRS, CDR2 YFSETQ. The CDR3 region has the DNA TGCGCCAGCAGCTTCGGCGAGCGGGGGGGGCAAGAGACCCAGTACTTC. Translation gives CASSFGERGGQETQYF.

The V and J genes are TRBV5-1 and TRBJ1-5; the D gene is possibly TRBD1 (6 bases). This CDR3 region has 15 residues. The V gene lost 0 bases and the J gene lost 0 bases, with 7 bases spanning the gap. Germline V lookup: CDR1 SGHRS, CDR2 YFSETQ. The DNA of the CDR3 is TGCGCCAGCAGCTTGGGAGGGGGTAGCAATCAGCCCCAGCATTTT. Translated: CASSLGGGSNQPQHF.

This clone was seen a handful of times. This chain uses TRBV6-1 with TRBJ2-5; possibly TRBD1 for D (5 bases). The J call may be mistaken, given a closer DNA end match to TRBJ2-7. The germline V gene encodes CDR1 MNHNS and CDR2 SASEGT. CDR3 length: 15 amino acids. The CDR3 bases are TGTGCCAGCAGGGCCTGGACAACCGGGTTGTACGAGCAGTACTTC. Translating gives CASRAWTTGLYEQYF.

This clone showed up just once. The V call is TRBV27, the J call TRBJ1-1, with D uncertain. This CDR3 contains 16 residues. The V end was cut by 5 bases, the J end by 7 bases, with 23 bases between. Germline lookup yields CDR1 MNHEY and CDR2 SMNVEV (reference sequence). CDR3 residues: CASSILPGSALVEAFF. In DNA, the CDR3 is TGTGCCAGCAGTATCCTCCCGGGGTCCGCTTTAGTTGAAGCTTTCTTT.

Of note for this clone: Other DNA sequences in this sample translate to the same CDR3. The CDR3 bases are TGTGCCAGCAGCGTAGGACAGGGCAACTATGGCTACACCTTC. Its protein product is CASSVGQGNYGYTF. The rearrangement links TRBV9 to TRBJ1-2; 7 bases are a match to TRBD1. Germline values: CDR1 SGDLS, CDR2 YYNGEE. This CDR3 region has 14 residues. V shed 0 bases, J shed 2 bases, and the junction held 1 base outside the gene matches.

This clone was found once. In DNA, the CDR3 is TGTGCCAGCAGCTTGTTGGGACAGGGACTTGAAGCTTTCTTT. It is translated as CASSLLGQGLEAFF. The chain is built from TRBV5-5 and TRBJ1-1; 9 nucleotides align to TRBD1. Looked up from germline, CDR1 is SGHKS and CDR2 is YYEKEE (reference sequence). V trimming: 1 base; J trimming: 7 bases; junction bases outside the gene matches: 5. CDR3 length: 14 residues.